Shown below are 15 T cell receptor beta chains from a single sample sequenced in a study of regulatory and conventional T cells in RAG deficiency (dated by TCRdb to about 2017). Before genomic DNA extraction, conventional CD4+ T cells were purified from blood as CD25-low CD127-high cells. The protocol used for the library was the immunoSEQ multiplex PCR assay. Drawn from immuneACCESS, this table holds only the in-frame rearrangements with V and J called that TCRdb kept. Clones are partly lost; checked studies trace under half to an unresolved V gene and leave the rest unexplained. For this sample the table gives approximately 35,000 clones, of which about 78% were detected only once. The ten largest clones take up around 3.4% of the sample. This sample also appeared in a second study, on regulatory T cells. From the second report: The multiplex PCR used 52 forward TRBV primers and 13 reverse TRBJ primers, with assay-based and computational corrections for amplification bias.

Sequencing used CD4+ effector T cells sorted from blood. The origin of the receptors is a human donor in good health.

This chain joins TRBV9 and TRBJ1-5; a weak D match, TRBD1 (5 bases). The V end lost 0 bases, the J end lost 4 bases, and 11 bases lay between the germline ends. This CDR3 is built from 15 residues. Germline V gene lookup returns CDR1 SGDLS and CDR2 YYNGEE. Here the CDR3 reads CASSVGGAVNQPQHF. The CDR3 DNA sequence: TGTGCCAGCAGCGTAGGAGGGGCGGTGAATCAGCCCCAGCATTTT.

The CDR3 loop is CASSEGSGNTIYF. CDR3 bases: TGTGCCAGCAGTGAGGGTAGCGGAAACACCATATATTTT. J is TRBJ1-3 and V is TRBV2; no firm D call. V was pared by 3 bases and J by 4 bases, with 7 bases between. The length of the CDR3 is 13 residues. Germline V gives CDR1 SNHLY, CDR2 FYNNEI. Full variable domain (outside the CDR3, taken from reference TRBV2 and TRBJ1-3): EPEVTQTPSHQVTQMGQEVILRCVPISNHLYFYWYRQILGQKVEFLVSFYNNEISEKSEIFDDQFSVERPDGSNFTLKIRSTKLEDSAMYFCASSEGSGNTIYFGEGSWLTVV.

J is TRBJ1-1 and V is TRBV14; D remains unclear. The CDR3 covers 14 residues. Germline loops: CDR1 SGHDN, CDR2 FVKESK. The V gene lost 0 bases and the J gene lost 1 base, with 6 bases spanning the gap. CDR3 nucleotides: TGTGCCAGCAGCCAAGATCGGGCGAACACTGAAGCTTTCTTT. Protein sequence: CASSQDRANTEAFF.

The genes are TRBV10-3 and TRBJ2-7; unclear D gene. The CDR3 runs 15 residues. CDR1 and CDR2 from the germline V gene are ENHRY and SYGVKD. V was pared by 3 bases and J by 3 bases, with 15 bases between. CDR3: CAISDPGKGHYEQYF. CDR3 bases: TGTGCCATCAGTGACCCTGGGAAGGGCCACTACGAGCAGTACTTC.

The genes are TRBV19 and TRBJ2-3; D is unresolved. V gave up 5 bases and J gave up 3 bases, with 6 bases separating them. The germline gives CDR1 LNHDA, CDR2 SQIVND (reference sequence). This CDR3 is 12 amino acids long. The CDR3 protein is CASSRSTDTQYF. The CDR3 nucleotides are TGTGCCAGTAGTCGATCTACAGATACGCAGTATTTT.

This clone was detected once. This chain uses TRBV18 with TRBJ1-5; 9 nucleotides align to TRBD1. Germline CDR1 and CDR2: KGHSH and LQKENI. There are 19 residues in the CDR3. Trimming took 6 bases from V and 2 from J; bases not matched to a gene: 17. DNA for the CDR3: TGTGCCAGCTCTCTCAACAGGGGGCCATCTATCGTCGGCAATCAGCCCCAGCATTTT. Translated: CASSLNRGPSIVGNQPQHF. Supplemented by reference TRBV18 and TRBJ1-5, the full variable domain reads NAGVMQNPRHLVRRRGQEARLRCSPMKGHSHVYWYRQLPEEGLKFMVYLQKENIIDESGMPKERFSAEFPKEGPSILRIQQVVRGDSAAYFCASSLNRGPSIVGNQPQHFGDGTRLSIL.

The V gene is TRBV20-1, the J gene TRBJ1-2; D is uncertain. Per the germline V gene, CDR1 is DFQATT and CDR2 is SNEGSKA (reference sequence). V lost 3 bases and J 9 bases, leaving 5 bases between the germline ends. This CDR3 is 9 amino acids long. The CDR3 bases are TGCAGTGCTAGTAACAGCTACACCTTC. This sequence encodes CSASNSYTF.

The V and J genes are TRBV4-1 and TRBJ1-4; TRBD1 matches 7 bases. With V trimmed by 4 bases and J by 7 bases, 12 bases remained unmatched. The CDR3 is made up of 16 amino acids. Germline values: CDR1 MGHRA, CDR2 YSYEKL. CDR3: CASSRRTTGEGEKLFF. DNA of the CDR3: TGCGCCAGCAGCCGCCGGACCACAGGGGAGGGTGAAAAACTGTTTTTT.

This chain links TRBV7-6 with TRBJ1-5; weak D call: TRBD1 (5 bases). The CDR3 consists of 15 residues. Trimming took off 5 bases at V and 2 bases at J, with 13 bases between the two ends. Germline V gene lookup returns CDR1 SGHVS and CDR2 FNYEAQ. The CDR3 DNA sequence: TGTGCCAGCAGCACCGGGGCGGGCGGCAATCAGCCCCAGCATTTT. This codes for CASSTGAGGNQPQHF.

The chain employs TRBV4-1 and TRBJ1-5, with TRBD1 as a possible D gene (6 bases). This CDR3 is 14 amino acids long. The germline gives CDR1 MGHRA, CDR2 YSYEKL. Trimming cost V 1 base and J 7 bases, with 11 bases left between them. The CDR3 DNA sequence: TGCGCCAGCAGCCAAGCCGGGGGCGAGCAGCCCCAGCATTTT. Amino acids: CASSQAGGEQPQHF.

The V and J genes are TRBV7-6 and TRBJ1-5; tentatively, D is TRBD1 (5 bases). Looked up from germline, CDR1 is SGHVS and CDR2 is FNYEAQ. The CDR3 is 13 amino acids. Trimming removed 3 bases at V and 6 bases at J, with 9 bases between. In nucleotides, the CDR3 is TGTGCCAGCAGCTTCTCAGGGTTTCAGCCCCAGCATTTT. As protein: CASSFSGFQPQHF.

The chain is built from TRBV27 and TRBJ1-1; no reliable D call. Germline lookup yields CDR1 MNHEY and CDR2 SMNVEV (reference sequence). V gave up 2 bases and J gave up 5 bases, with 12 bases separating them. This CDR3 is 14 amino acids long. CDR3 residues: CASSLRTLGTEAFF. The CDR3 DNA sequence: TGTGCCAGCAGTTTAAGGACGTTGGGAACTGAAGCTTTCTTT.

The CDR3 is CASRNGTAHNYGYTF. The CDR3 coding sequence is TGTGCCAGCAGGAATGGGACAGCTCATAACTATGGCTACACCTTC. The rearrangement links TRBV6-4 to TRBJ1-2; 7 positions agree with TRBD1. V lost 6 bases, J lost 1 base, and 8 bases stayed unmatched. There are 15 residues in the CDR3. Germline values: CDR1 MRHNA, CDR2 SNTAGT.

V is TRBV5-4 and J is TRBJ2-5; 8 nucleotides align to TRBD1. The length of the CDR3 is 13 residues. V shed 3 bases, J shed 5 bases, and the junction held 3 bases outside the gene matches. Germline loops: CDR1 SGHNT, CDR2 YYREEE (reference sequence). The CDR3 bases are TGTGCCAGCAGCTCAGGGGGCGGTGAGACCCAGTACTTC. Its translation is CASSSGGGETQYF.

The chain uses TRBV6-5 and TRBJ1-5, with D uncertain. The CDR3 runs 13 residues. In germline, CDR1 is MNHEY, CDR2 SVGAGI. V lost 6 bases, J lost 5 bases, and 11 bases lay in between. CDR3 in DNA: TGTGCCAGCAGACCGGAAGGAGATCAGCCCCAGCATTTT. Protein product: CASRPEGDQPQHF.